A single sample gave rise to the 26 T cell receptor beta chains below, sequenced in a study of technical replicates of blood from several donors. Only in-frame clones appear in the TCRdb table, and some are missing; sequencing was by immunoSEQ multiplex PCR. The profile shows approximately 73,000 clones, 95% of them singletons. What was sequenced was T cells isolated from PBMCs. All receptors derive from a human donor in good health.

This clone was found a few times. V usage is TRBV18 and J usage is TRBJ2-5; a weak D match, TRBD2 (6 bases). The CDR3 totals 15 residues. The germline gives CDR1 KGHSH, CDR2 LQKENI. The V end lost 8 bases, the J end lost 4 bases, and 20 bases lay between the germline ends. CDR3 residues: CASALSQGGIETQYF. The DNA of the CDR3 is TGTGCCAGCGCTCTCTCGCAGGGAGGTATAGAGACCCAGTACTTC.

V gene TRBV13 combines with J gene TRBJ2-7, with 9 positions matching TRBD2. This CDR3 region has 15 residues. Per the germline V gene, CDR1 is PRHDT and CDR2 is FYEKMQ (reference sequence). The ends lost 3 bases at V and 2 bases at J; junction bases unmatched: 5. The CDR3 sequence: CASSFSVAGAYEQYF. In DNA, the CDR3 is TGTGCCAGCAGCTTCTCGGTAGCGGGGGCCTACGAGCAGTACTTC.

The gene calls are TRBV28 and TRBJ2-1; TRBD1 matches at 10 bases. V shed 0 bases, J shed 7 bases, and the junction held 3 bases outside the gene matches. The CDR3 spans 15 residues. Germline-derived CDR1 and CDR2 are MDHEN and SYDVKM. CDR3 region: CASSLWDRGMNEQFF. The CDR3 bases are TGTGCCAGCAGTTTATGGGACAGGGGGATGAATGAGCAGTTCTTC.

This clone has a single count. DNA of the CDR3: TGTGCCAGCAGCCCCGTAGCGAACTACAATGAGCAGTTCTTC. Its translation: CASSPVANYNEQFF. This rearrangement joins TRBV28 to TRBJ2-1; a weak D match, TRBD2 (5 bases). V lost 6 bases and J 3 bases, leaving 12 bases between the germline ends. The CDR3 consists of 14 residues. In germline, CDR1 is MDHEN, CDR2 SYDVKM.

V gene TRBV5-4 combines with J gene TRBJ2-3; 8 positions agree with TRBD2. The CDR3 extends over 15 amino acids. Germline V lookup: CDR1 SGHNT, CDR2 YYREEE (reference sequence). The ends lost 6 bases at V and 4 bases at J; junction bases unmatched: 10. The CDR3 DNA sequence: TGTGCCAGCAACCTTGATCCGGGGGGGGCAGATACGCAGTATTTT. Its translation is CASNLDPGGADTQYF.

The chain uses TRBV10-3 and TRBJ2-7; D remains ambiguous. CDR1 ENHRY and CDR2 SYGVKD come from the germline V gene. Trimming took 5 bases from V and 4 from J, leaving 6 bases between them. CDR3 size: 11 residues. CDR3: CAISYSYEQYF. CDR3 nucleotide sequence: TGTGCCATCAGTTACAGTTACGAGCAGTACTTC.

The chain has TRBV4-1 and TRBJ2-7; D is ambiguous. The V end was cut by 5 bases, the J end by 0 bases, with 8 bases between. The germline gives CDR1 MGHRA, CDR2 YSYEKL. There are 13 residues in the CDR3. CDR3 bases: TGCGCCAGCAGCGTTGCGTCCTCCTACGAGCAGTACTTC. It codes for CASSVASSYEQYF.

The V gene is TRBV5-6, the J gene TRBJ1-6, with a weak D call TRBD1 (6 bases). V lost 4 bases and J 5 bases, leaving 10 bases between the germline ends. CDR1 and CDR2 (germline): SGHDT, YYEEEE. This CDR3 spans 14 amino acids. CDR3 DNA sequence: TGTGCCAGCAGCCTAGGACAGAATAATTCACCCCTCCACTTT. It specifies CASSLGQNNSPLHF.

The chain couples TRBV7-9 to TRBJ1-2, with 7 positions matching TRBD1. J gave up 1 base and V 11 bases, and 16 bases lay outside the gene matches. CDR1 and CDR2 (germline): SEHNR, FQNEAQ (reference sequence). The CDR3 consists of 16 residues. CDR3 loop: CASTGGSDRLNYGYTF. DNA for the CDR3: TGTGCCTCCACGGGTGGGTCGGACAGGCTTAACTATGGCTACACCTTC.

The V call is TRBV5-1, the J call TRBJ1-1; D is undetermined. The germline V gene encodes CDR1 SGHRS and CDR2 YFSETQ. Trimming pared 0 bases from V and 6 bases from J, leaving 9 bases between. The CDR3 has 13 amino acids. CDR3 DNA: TGCGCCAGCAGCTTGGCCGAGGGCCCTGAAGCTTTCTTT. Its protein product is CASSLAEGPEAFF.

This sequence joins TRBV6-1 and TRBJ2-1; possibly TRBD2 for D (7 bases). V was shortened by 11 bases and J by 5 bases, with 16 bases between the two germline ends. Per germline, CDR1 MNHNS and CDR2 SASEGT. This CDR3 has 13 residues. CDR3 protein: CAGGRGRHNEQFF. CDR3 DNA: TGTGCCGGGGGGCGGGGGCGTCACAATGAGCAGTTCTTC.

The chain uses TRBV9 and TRBJ1-3; 8 bases line up with TRBD1. CDR1 is SGDLS, CDR2 YYNGEE, per germline. This CDR3 has 16 residues. After removal of 0 bases from V and 0 bases from J, the junction contained 2 bases not matched to a gene. For the CDR3, the DNA is TGTGCCAGCAGCGTAGCAGGGGGCATCTCTGGAAACACCATATATTTT. Translated, it gives CASSVAGGISGNTIYF.

The V call is TRBV5-1, the J call TRBJ1-1, with 9 bases lining up with TRBD1. CDR3 length equals 20 residues. J gave up 1 base and V 4 bases, and 20 bases lay outside the gene matches. Germline CDR1 is SGHRS and CDR2 is YFSETQ. The CDR3 is CASSQKSNDRGKAWNTEAFF. The DNA of the CDR3 is TGCGCCAGCAGCCAAAAATCAAATGACAGGGGGAAGGCGTGGAACACTGAAGCTTTCTTT.

The chain has TRBV29-1 and TRBJ2-7; 10 nucleotides align to TRBD2. The germline V gene has CDR1 SQVTM and CDR2 ANQGSEA. V shed 5 bases and J 6 bases; nucleotides not matched to a gene: 10. There are 14 residues in the CDR3. CDR3 amino acids: CSVSWTSGTLEQYF. CDR3 bases: TGCAGCGTTTCATGGACTAGCGGAACCCTCGAGCAGTACTTC.

The rearrangement uses TRBV2 and TRBJ1-4, with D possibly being TRBD1 (5 bases). The CDR3 contains 14 residues. Germline assignment: CDR1 SNHLY and CDR2 FYNNEI. V dropped 3 bases and J dropped 8 bases, with 13 bases sitting between them. DNA of the CDR3: TGTGCCAGCAGTGATTTAGGGGCCCAAGAAAAACTGTTTTTT. Encoded protein: CASSDLGAQEKLFF.

The genes are TRBV4-1 and TRBJ2-7, with D perhaps TRBD1 (5 bases). Trimming removed 4 bases at V and 2 bases at J, with 18 bases between. Germline V gene sequence: CDR1 MGHRA, CDR2 YSYEKL. This CDR3 has 16 amino acids. CDR3 sequence reads: CASSLAMGQGAYEQYF. CDR3 sequence (DNA): TGCGCCAGCAGCCTCGCTATGGGCCAGGGTGCCTACGAGCAGTACTTC.

The V and J genes are TRBV5-5 and TRBJ2-2; TRBD2 aligns across 9 bases. CDR1 and CDR2 from the germline V gene are SGHKS and YYEKEE (reference sequence). V gave up 6 bases and J gave up 7 bases; unmatched junction bases: 7. The CDR3 spans 14 residues. The CDR3 spells CASKRTSANGELFF. The CDR3, as DNA: TGTGCCAGCAAACGGACTAGCGCTAACGGGGAGCTGTTTTTT.

J is TRBJ1-2 and V is TRBV7-9, with D unresolved. The CDR3 totals 15 residues. Between the trimmed V and J ends, which lost 5 bases and 0 bases, there was a span of 13 bases. Germline V gene sequence: CDR1 SEHNR, CDR2 FQNEAQ (reference sequence). The CDR3 DNA follows: TGTGCCAGCAGCCCAAACCCACCTACTAACTATGGCTACACCTTC. Residues: CASSPNPPTNYGYTF.

The CDR3 bases are TGTGCCAGCAGCCCGCTCGGGTTGCGGCAAGAGACCCAGTACTTC. Its translation: CASSPLGLRQETQYF. The genes are TRBV7-9 and TRBJ2-5; D unclear. Germline assignment: CDR1 SEHNR and CDR2 FQNEAQ (reference sequence). V dropped 5 bases and J dropped 2 bases, with 15 bases sitting between them. The length of the CDR3 is 15 residues.

The rearrangement links TRBV7-3 to TRBJ2-7; 7 bases agree with TRBD1. V lost 6 bases and J lost 3; bases outside the gene matches: 5. Germline V gene sequence: CDR1 SGHTA, CDR2 FQGTGA. This CDR3 comprises 13 residues. The CDR3 DNA sequence: TGTGCCAGCAGTCCCAACAGGGGCTACGAGCAGTACTTC. This sequence encodes CASSPNRGYEQYF.

This sequence joins TRBV6-1 and TRBJ1-2; D is undetermined. Germline assignment: CDR1 MNHNS and CDR2 SASEGT. Trimming shortened V by 8 bases and J by 2 bases, and 15 bases separated the two germline ends. The CDR3 is 14 amino acids. CDR3 sequence reads: CASHGLSRNYGYTF. In DNA form, the CDR3 reads TGTGCCAGCCACGGACTCTCACGGAACTATGGCTACACCTTC.

This sequence joins TRBV29-1 and TRBJ1-2; 9 bases agree with TRBD1. The V gene end was trimmed by 1 base and the J gene end by 5 bases; junction bases not matched to a gene: 5. Germline V gives CDR1 SQVTM, CDR2 ANQGSEA. The CDR3 consists of 14 residues. The CDR3 sequence: CSVEGDRDFYGYTF. CDR3 DNA: TGCAGCGTTGAAGGGGACAGGGACTTTTATGGCTACACCTTC.

The CDR3 reads CASSGVQQTEAFF. The CDR3 coding sequence is TGTGCCAGTTCAGGGGTACAACAGACTGAAGCTTTCTTT. This chain uses TRBV6-1 with TRBJ1-1; D is possibly TRBD1 (6 bases). Deletions cut 9 bases from V and 5 bases from J, with 16 bases between. This CDR3 comprises 13 residues. Germline V gene data show CDR1 as MNHNS and CDR2 as SASEGT.

This rearrangement joins TRBV16 to TRBJ1-4; D is uncertain. The CDR3 has 15 residues. Germline V lookup: CDR1 KGHSY, CDR2 FQNENV. Deletions cut 1 base from V and 3 bases from J, with 9 bases between. CDR3 DNA: TGTGCCAGCAGCCAATTCCTCGCGGCTAATGAAAAACTGTTTTTT. Its translation is CASSQFLAANEKLFF.

J is TRBJ2-1 and V is TRBV13; 8 bases line up with TRBD2. The V gene end was trimmed by 6 bases and the J gene end by 8 bases; junction bases not matched to a gene: 12. Germline values: CDR1 PRHDT, CDR2 FYEKMQ (reference sequence). This CDR3 is 15 amino acids long. CDR3 coding DNA: TGTGCCAGCAGTTCAGCGGGAGAATACCGTGATGAGCAGTTCTTC. Its translation is CASSSAGEYRDEQFF.

This clone has just one count. This sequence joins TRBV21-1 and TRBJ1-5; no check of the table's D call, TRBD1, against the DNA was made. TRBV21-1 constitutes a pseudogene. The length of the CDR3 is 14 residues. CDR3 sequence reads: CASSYKQGRRPQHF. DNA of the CDR3: TGTGCCAGCAGTTATAAACAGGGTAGGCGGCCCCAGCATTTT.